What follows is one T cell receptor (beta chain) and its context. The sample originates from a study of shared clonotypes between healthy human individuals. The ends lost 6 bases at V and 0 bases at J; junction bases unmatched: 3. The CDR3 consists of 16 residues. The V gene's germline CDR1 is SGHTA and CDR2 FQGTGA. Naive CD8 cells comprised CD45RO-negative, CCR7-positively selected cells, excluding terminally differentiated effector memory CD45RA+ cells. Profiled with immunoSEQ multiplex PCR; TCRdb holds only in-frame clones, not every one. The sample yields around 2,000,000 clones, 93% seen once. The source is a man younger than 30 in good health. Some clones in this sample may be carry-over from other donors' samples. V is TRBV7-3 and J is TRBJ2-6; 9 bases are shared with TRBD2. The source material was naive CD8+ T cells from PBMCs. This CDR3 reads CASSIAGDSGANVLTF. CDR3 coding DNA: TGTGCCAGCAGTATAGCGGGGGACTCTGGGGCCAACGTCCTGACTTTC.